The 20 T cell receptor beta chains reported below all come from one sample, sequenced in a study of PD-1 blockade in mismatch repair-deficient tumors. Produced via immunoSEQ multiplex PCR; TCRdb's table is partial and in-frame only. The data contain roughly 15,000 clones, 84% of them singletons. The specimen was PBMCs, collected before pembrolizumab treatment. These receptors all come from an adult with mismatch repair-deficient cancer.

This clone was observed a handful of times. The genes are TRBV7-9 and TRBJ1-5; no clear D. Trimming removed 1 base at V and 6 bases at J, with 4 bases between. Looked up from germline, CDR1 is SEHNR and CDR2 is FQNEAQ (reference sequence). This CDR3 is 12 amino acids long. The CDR3 loop is CASSLEGQPQHF. CDR3 DNA sequence: TGTGCCAGCAGCTTAGAGGGTCAGCCCCAGCATTTT.

The J gene is TRBJ1-2, the V gene TRBV7-2, with D possibly TRBD1 on 5 matching bases. The germline V and J ends were trimmed by 7 bases and 4 bases, with 16 bases remaining between them. Germline V CDR1 and CDR2: SGHTA, FQGNSA. The CDR3 spans 14 residues. In DNA, the CDR3 is TGTGCCAGCACCCCCAGAGGGGAGGGCTATGGCTACACCTTC. It yields the protein CASTPRGEGYGYTF.

In this sample, this clone turned up once. V and J are TRBV5-6 and TRBJ2-5, with TRBD2 as a possible D gene (6 bases). Trimming took 3 bases from V and 6 from J, leaving 18 bases between them. The CDR3 has 15 amino acids. From germline, CDR1 is SGHDT and CDR2 YYEEEE. CDR3 nucleotides: TGTGCCAGCAGCTCGGCGGGCGGGGATACGAAGACCCAGTACTTC. This translates into CASSSAGGDTKTQYF.

The chain uses TRBV27 and TRBJ1-5; no reliable D call. The CDR3 runs to 13 residues. The V gene's germline CDR1 is MNHEY and CDR2 SMNVEV (reference sequence). Trimming shortened V by 2 bases and J by 5 bases, and 7 bases separated the two germline ends. The CDR3 region has the DNA TGTGCCAGCAGTTTAGGCAGAGATCAGCCCCAGCATTTT. Amino acids: CASSLGRDQPQHF.

This clone was seen more than once but under ten times. The chain is built from TRBV10-3 and TRBJ2-7, with TRBD2 identical over 7 bases. Germline V CDR1 and CDR2: ENHRY, SYGVKD. The V and J ends lost 5 bases and 1 base, in that order; junction bases with no gene match: 2. The CDR3 is made up of 13 amino acids. Written as DNA, the CDR3 is TGTGCCATCAGTAGCGGGACGTCCTACGAGCAGTACTTC. Its protein product is CAISSGTSYEQYF.

The chain combines TRBV27 with TRBJ2-1, with D uncertain. This CDR3 is 14 amino acids long. V gave up 5 bases and J gave up 2 bases, with 10 bases separating them. Per germline, CDR1 MNHEY and CDR2 SMNVEV (reference sequence). Written as DNA, the CDR3 is TGTGCCAGCAGTCGCCGTAAGACCTACAATGAGCAGTTCTTC. Protein product: CASSRRKTYNEQFF.

This clone showed up just once. This chain uses TRBV7-2 with TRBJ2-7; TRBD1 matches 7 bases. Germline V CDR1 and CDR2: SGHTA, FQGNSA. The J segment lost 6 bases and the V segment lost 4 bases, leaving 6 bases of the junction unmatched. The CDR3 covers 13 residues. The CDR3 DNA reads TGTGCCAGCAGCTCCAGTCGACAGGGCGAGCAGTACTTC. Residues: CASSSSRQGEQYF.

The chain couples TRBV7-2 to TRBJ1-3; a possible D gene is TRBD1 (6 bases). This CDR3 is 15 amino acids long. Trimming stripped 4 bases from V and 4 bases from J, with 14 bases between. Germline values: CDR1 SGHTA, CDR2 FQGNSA. The CDR3 DNA sequence: TGTGCCAGCAGCTCACAGGGTCTGGGCGGAAACACCATATATTTT. Residues: CASSSQGLGGNTIYF. Drawing the rest from reference TRBV7-2 and TRBJ1-3, the complete variable domain is GAGVSQSPSNKVTEKGKDVELRCDPISGHTALYWYRQSLGQGLEFLIYFQGNSAPDKSGLPSDRFSAERTGGSVSTLTIQRTQQEDSAVYLCASSSQGLGGNTIYFGEGSWLTVV.

The V call is TRBV6-4, the J call TRBJ2-1, with 10 positions matching TRBD2. The J segment lost 6 bases and the V segment lost 2 bases, leaving 1 base of the junction unmatched. CDR1 and CDR2 (germline): MRHNA, SNTAGT. The CDR3 sequence is 14 residues long. The chain's CDR3 is CASSDASGSNEQFF. The CDR3 DNA reads TGTGCCAGCAGTGACGCTAGCGGGAGCAATGAGCAGTTCTTC.

The V call is TRBV11-2, the J call TRBJ1-3; TRBD1 is a possible D gene (5 bases). Trimming shortened V by 5 bases and J by 1 base, and 9 bases separated the two germline ends. The length of the CDR3 is 14 residues. Germline V lookup: CDR1 SGHAT, CDR2 FQNNGV. CDR3 in amino acids: CASSLTGSGNTIYF. In nucleotides, the CDR3 is TGTGCCAGCAGCCTAACAGGTTCTGGAAACACCATATATTTT.

The chain joins TRBV14 to TRBJ2-5, with TRBD2 matching 7 bases. In germline, CDR1 is SGHDN, CDR2 FVKESK. The CDR3 has 15 residues. Germline trimming cut 3 bases from V and 1 base from J; bases unmatched to any gene: 5. CDR3 region: CASSHLAGVQETQYF. The CDR3 nucleotides read TGTGCCAGCAGCCACCTGGCGGGGGTCCAAGAGACCCAGTACTTC.

The V gene is TRBV4-3, the J gene TRBJ2-7, with 11 bases identical to TRBD2. This CDR3 comprises 16 residues. CDR1 is LGHNA and CDR2 is YSLEER in the germline V gene. Germline trimming cut 3 bases from V and 1 base from J; bases unmatched to any gene: 5. The CDR3 here is CASSHQLAGESYEQYF. As DNA, the CDR3 is TGCGCCAGCAGCCATCAACTAGCGGGAGAGTCCTACGAGCAGTACTTC.

This clone is deemed medium-sized. The rearrangement uses TRBV4-1 and TRBJ1-3; D not resolved. The CDR3 extends over 16 amino acids. The ends were cut back, 1 base at V and 3 bases at J, with 13 bases in the middle. From germline, CDR1 is MGHRA and CDR2 YSYEKL. CDR3 amino acids: CASSQVFPSVGNTIYF. The CDR3 coding sequence is TGCGCCAGCAGCCAAGTGTTCCCCTCAGTTGGAAACACCATATATTTT.

The chain recombines TRBV19 with TRBJ2-6; D remains ambiguous. Germline CDR1 LNHDA, CDR2 SQIVND (reference sequence). With 3 bases removed from V and 0 bases from J, the gap between germline ends came to 6 bases. This CDR3 has 15 residues. The CDR3 is CASSMEGSGANVLTF. CDR3 nucleotide sequence: TGTGCCAGTAGTATGGAAGGCTCTGGGGCCAACGTCCTGACTTTC. Filled out from reference TRBV19 and TRBJ2-6, the complete variable domain reads DGGITQSPKYLFRKEGQNVTLSCEQNLNHDAMYWYRQDPGQGLRLIYYSQIVNDFQKGDIAEGYSVSREKKESFPLTVTSAQKNPTAFYLCASSMEGSGANVLTFGAGSRLTVL.

In its sample, this clone was seen a few times. The chain employs TRBV10-1 and TRBJ2-7; a weak D match, TRBD2 (5 bases). V was pared by 3 bases and J by 3 bases, with 6 bases between. The germline gives CDR1 WNHNN, CDR2 SYGVQD (reference sequence). This CDR3 region has 12 residues. CDR3: CASSDRGYEQYF. For the CDR3, the DNA is TGCGCCAGCAGTGATCGGGGCTACGAGCAGTACTTC.

This rearrangement joins TRBV4-1 to TRBJ1-1; the D gene is possibly TRBD1 (5 bases). The CDR3 runs 16 residues. Germline values: CDR1 MGHRA, CDR2 YSYEKL. V lost 0 bases to trimming and J lost 4 bases, with 15 bases between them. In DNA form, the CDR3 reads TGCGCCAGCAGCCAAGAACGGGGCTCTGCGGGCACTGAAGCTTTCTTT. As protein: CASSQERGSAGTEAFF.

The chain combines TRBV18 with TRBJ2-5; D is unclear. The CDR3 totals 14 residues. V lost 1 base and J 3 bases, leaving 9 bases between the germline ends. Germline-derived CDR1 and CDR2 are KGHSH and LQKENI. The chain's CDR3 is CASSPQFTEETQYF. The CDR3, as DNA: TGTGCCAGCTCACCACAGTTTACGGAAGAGACCCAGTACTTC.

This chain links TRBV7-2 with TRBJ2-1; 12 bases align to TRBD2. After removal of 2 bases from V and 3 bases from J, the junction contained 8 bases not matched to a gene. Germline V lookup: CDR1 SGHTA, CDR2 FQGNSA. The CDR3 covers 18 residues. DNA for the CDR3: TGTGCCAGCAGCTTACCCCAACCGGGACTAGCGGGCTACAATGAGCAGTTCTTC. Protein sequence: CASSLPQPGLAGYNEQFF.

The chain joins TRBV7-9 to TRBJ2-5; no clear D. The V gene's germline CDR1 is SEHNR and CDR2 FQNEAQ (reference sequence). CDR3 length equals 13 residues. V lost 5 bases and J 4 bases, leaving 11 bases between the germline ends. The CDR3 nucleotides read TGTGCCAGCAGCCCCCTGGCCTTAGAGACCCAGTACTTC. It codes for CASSPLALETQYF.

CDR3 coding DNA: TGTGCTAGTGGTTTGCATCGAGGAGAGGCGGGAGGGGGCTTCTTC. Translation: CASGLHRGEAGGGFF. The chain joins TRBV12-5 to TRBJ2-1; 9 nucleotides line up with TRBD2. V lost 2 bases to trimming and J lost 16 bases; unmatched junction nucleotides: 15. This CDR3 has 15 amino acids. Per germline, CDR1 LGHNT and CDR2 FRNRAP.